These T cell receptor beta chains were read from a single sample in a study of breast tumors, draining lymph nodes, adjacent tissues. TCRdb called the multiplex PCR reads again in MiXCR, with one record for every CDR3 protein. The sample includes about 200,000 distinct CDR3 sequences, roughly 31% of them seen just once. The source material was axillary lymph node tissue. The receptors stem from a female donor with breast cancer. Some clones in this sample may be carry-over from other donors' samples. CDR3s include the opening cysteine and the closing phenylalanine or tryptophan. D genes are given only for firm matches. Rows may omit the clone size; those that give it use once, few, many or a size class.

V	size	D	J	CDR3	DNA
TRBV4-1	many	TRBD1	TRBJ2-4	CASSQPRTGGYIQYF	TGCGCCAGCAGCCAACCAAGGACAGGGGGATACATTCAGTACTTC
TRBV20-1	NA	NA	TRBJ1-1	CSAQMGRWDTEAFF	TGCAGTGCTCAGATGGGGCGTTGGGACACTGAAGCTTTCTTT
TRBV4-3	few	NA	TRBJ2-4	CASSQARRDIQYF	TGCGCCAGCAGCCAAGCCCGGAGGGACATTCAGTACTTC
TRBV2	many	NA	TRBJ1-4	CASMRTDNEKLFF	TGTGCCAGCATGCGGACAGATAATGAAAAACTGTTTTTT
TRBV7-3	many	NA	TRBJ2-3	CASSLLGAADTQYF	TGTGCCAGCAGCTTACTGGGGGCGGCAGATACGCAGTATTTT
TRBV15	NA	NA	TRBJ2-1	CATSSFYICSGGDSSYNEQFF	NA
TRBV6-6	many	TRBD2	TRBJ2-7	CASSYQRTSGAYEQYF	TGTGCCAGCAGTTACCAAAGGACTAGCGGGGCCTACGAGCAGTACTTC
TRBV12-3/TRBV12-4	many	NA	TRBJ2-7	CASSLWVAEQYF	TGTGCCAGCAGTTTGTGGGTGGCCGAGCAGTACTTC
TRBV19	few	NA	TRBJ2-6	CASSISGGANVLTF	TGTGCCAGTAGTATCAGCGGGGGGGCCAACGTCCTGACTTTC
TRBV6-1	many	TRBD1	TRBJ1-4	CASSVPGQGDEKLFF	TGTGCCAGCAGTGTGCCGGGACAGGGAGATGAAAAACTGTTTTTT
TRBV10-3	NA	TRBD2	TRBJ2-7	CACSYSGTSGRYEQYF	TGTGCCTGCAGTTACTCGGGGACTAGCGGGAGGTACGAGCAGTACTTC
TRBV12-3/TRBV12-4	many	NA	TRBJ2-7	CASSRGLRYEQYF	TGTGCCAGCAGCCGGGGACTGCGCTACGAGCAGTACTTC
TRBV20-1	many	TRBD2	TRBJ2-3	CSARARLAGGGTQYF	TGCAGTGCTAGAGCCCGACTAGCGGGAGGGGGTACGCAGTATTTT
TRBV3-1	NA	NA	TRBJ2-2	CASSQFGGGIGGELFF	TGTGCCAGCAGCCAATTTGGAGGGGGGATTGGCGGGGAGCTGTTTTTT
TRBV11-2	NA	NA	TRBJ1-6	CASSSQPATSYNSPLHF	TGTGCCAGCAGCTCACAACCAGCCACCTCCTATAATTCACCCCTCCACTTT
TRBV24-1	NA	TRBD2	TRBJ2-1	CASRSPPSGRDEQFF	TGTGCCAGCAGATCCCCCCCTAGCGGGAGAGACGAGCAGTTCTTC
TRBV12-3/TRBV12-4	NA	TRBD1	TRBJ2-7	CASSSSTGGITKERYF	TGTGCCAGCAGTTCATCGACAGGGGGAATTACGAAGGAGCGGTACTTC
TRBV2	many	NA	TRBJ1-5	CASSEDGYSNQPQHF	TGTGCCAGCAGTGAGGACGGATATAGCAATCAGCCCCAGCATTTT
TRBV7-2	NA	NA	TRBJ1-3	CASSAGVGSRARNPIYF	TGTGCCAGCAGCGCAGGGGTGGGTTCAAGAGCGCGAAACCCCATATATTTT
TRBV30	many	TRBD1	TRBJ2-7	CAWSETGAEQYF	TGTGCCTGGAGTGAAACAGGGGCGGAGCAGTACTTC
TRBV20-1	many	TRBD1	TRBJ1-5	CSATSKGTGRGQPQHF	TGCAGTGCTACATCAAAGGGGACAGGCCGGGGACAGCCCCAGCATTTT
TRBV29-1	many	TRBD1	TRBJ1-5	CSAGTGDQPQHF	TGCAGCGCTGGGACAGGGGACCAGCCCCAGCATTTT
TRBV4-3	NA	NA	TRBJ1-2	CAGSQVPPEIYGYTF	TGCGCGGGCAGCCAAGTTCCCCCAGAAATCTATGGCTACACCTTC
TRBV6-4	NA	TRBD1	TRBJ1-4	CASSESGQGGEKLFF	TGTGCCAGCAGTGAATCGGGACAGGGTGGCGAAAAACTGTTTTTT
TRBV15	many	TRBD2	TRBJ2-3	CATSGERGSTDTQYF	TGTGCCACCAGTGGGGAGCGGGGGAGCACAGATACGCAGTATTTT
TRBV4-3	NA	TRBD2	TRBJ2-1	CASSQEATSGASYNEQFF	TGCGCCAGCAGCCAAGAGGCGACTAGCGGGGCCTCCTACAATGAGCAGTTCTTC
TRBV9	many	TRBD1	TRBJ2-7	CASSVGDRGYEQYF	TGTGCCAGCAGCGTAGGGGACAGGGGGTACGAGCAGTACTTC
TRBV6-4	many	TRBD1	TRBJ2-1	CASIGTGRNRRDNEQFF	TGTGCCAGCATTGGGACAGGGAGAAACAGGAGAGACAATGAGCAGTTCTTC